The next 30 T cell receptor beta chains were all read from a single sample in a study of blood T cell repertoires in COVID-19 (dated by TCRdb to about 2020). The protocol used for the library was the immunoSEQ multiplex PCR assay. TCRdb took this table from immuneACCESS and kept in-frame rearrangements with V and J called. Such tables lack part of the clones; where checked against another copy, unresolved V genes explain under half of the gap, and the rest is unexplained. In all, the sample holds under 400,000 clones, and roughly 87% of those were seen once. Jointly, the top ten make up 3% to 4.5% of the sample. The source material was peripheral blood. These receptors were taken from a woman in her sixties or seventies with COVID-19, enrolled during active disease.

This clone appeared a single time. The chain is built from TRBV15 and TRBJ1-2, with 9 bases identical to TRBD1. The CDR3 contains 16 residues. CDR1 and CDR2 (germline): LNHNV, YYDKDF (reference sequence). J lost 5 bases, V lost 1 base, and 8 bases had no gene match. The CDR3 reads CATSRGLRDREYGYTF. CDR3 DNA: TGTGCCACCAGCAGAGGCCTCCGGGACAGGGAGTATGGCTACACCTTC.

This sequence joins TRBV5-1 and TRBJ1-2, with D tentatively TRBD1 (5 bases). Germline CDR1 and CDR2: SGHRS and YFSETQ. This CDR3 has 12 amino acids. V lost 4 bases and J 6 bases, leaving 10 bases between the germline ends. DNA of the CDR3: TGCGCCAGCAGCCCCTGGGGGGATGGCTACACCTTC. Amino acids: CASSPWGDGYTF.

The sample holds one count of this clone. The chain joins TRBV10-1 to TRBJ2-2; the D gene is possibly TRBD2 (6 bases). In germline, CDR1 is WNHNN, CDR2 SYGVQD (reference sequence). The length of the CDR3 is 14 residues. Trimming cost V 6 bases and J 1 base, with 9 bases left between them. The DNA for the CDR3 is TGCGCCAGCAGCCGGGGACTGAACACCGGGGAGCTGTTTTTT. This encodes CASSRGLNTGELFF.

The chain uses TRBV29-1 and TRBJ1-1; D remains unclear. The CDR3 sequence is 14 residues long. Germline CDR1 reads SQVTM; CDR2 reads ANQGSEA. Trimming removed 6 bases from V and 0 bases from J, with 14 bases in between. The CDR3 spells CSVVQIMMNTEAFF. Here the CDR3 DNA reads TGCAGCGTAGTACAGATAATGATGAACACTGAAGCTTTCTTT.

The chain combines TRBV11-2 with TRBJ1-1; perhaps TRBD1 as D (6 bases). Germline V gene sequence: CDR1 SGHAT, CDR2 FQNNGV. The CDR3 extends over 18 amino acids. Trimming cost V 5 bases and J 4 bases, with 26 bases left between them. CDR3 sequence (DNA): TGTGCCAGCAGCAACCTATTTCCGGGGGGCGGGGCGGGCACTGAAGCTTTCTTT. Amino acid sequence: CASSNLFPGGGAGTEAFF.

This clone turned up a few times. The genes are TRBV7-3 and TRBJ2-7; D possibly corresponds to TRBD2 (5 bases). The V and J ends lost 3 bases and 1 base respectively, with 13 bases between them. This CDR3 contains 15 residues. CDR1 is SGHTA and CDR2 is FQGTGA in the germline V gene. The CDR3 spells CASSFSATRSYEQYF. Written as DNA, the CDR3 is TGTGCCAGCAGCTTTTCGGCCACTAGGTCCTACGAGCAGTACTTC.

The rearrangement uses TRBV24-1 and TRBJ1-5; the D gene is possibly TRBD1 (6 bases). The CDR3 consists of 16 residues. CDR1 is KGHDR, CDR2 SFDVKD, per germline. The ends were cut back, 3 bases at V and 4 bases at J, with 15 bases in the middle. This CDR3 reads CATSDGSGGRNQPQHF. DNA for the CDR3: TGTGCCACCAGTGATGGGTCGGGGGGGCGGAATCAGCCCCAGCATTTT.

This sequence joins TRBV11-3 and TRBJ1-1; 9 nucleotides match TRBD1. The V gene's germline CDR1 is SGHNT and CDR2 YENEEA. The V gene end was trimmed by 2 bases and the J gene end by 4 bases; junction bases not matched to a gene: 11. CDR3 length: 17 residues. CDR3: CASSLRRQGGDFTEAFF. In DNA form, the CDR3 reads TGTGCCAGCAGCTTAAGGCGACAGGGGGGGGACTTCACTGAAGCTTTCTTT.

The V call is TRBV3-1 (or the pseudogene TRBV3-2), the J call TRBJ1-2; no reliable D call. V was shortened by 1 base and J by 4 bases, with 7 bases between the two germline ends. The CDR3 totals 13 residues. The germline V gene has CDR1 LGHDT and CDR2 YNNKEL (reference sequence). DNA for the CDR3: TGTGCCAGCAGCCAAGGAGCCATCTATGGCTACACCTTC. It encodes CASSQGAIYGYTF.

This clone appeared a single time. This chain joins TRBV11-2 and TRBJ1-1; D might be TRBD1 (5 bases). Per the germline V gene, CDR1 is SGHAT and CDR2 is FQNNGV. The CDR3 consists of 15 residues. Trimming stripped 2 bases from V and 2 bases from J, with 12 bases between. For the CDR3, the DNA is TGTGCCAGCAGCTTATCCGACAGCTTCAACACTGAAGCTTTCTTT. Its protein product is CASSLSDSFNTEAFF.

This clone has a single count. CDR3 nucleotides: TGTGCCAGCTCACCCGCCTTGGGCTCTAATGAAAAACTGTTTTTT. As protein: CASSPALGSNEKLFF. The chain is built from TRBV18 and TRBJ1-4; no firm D call. CDR3 length equals 15 residues. The ends were cut back, 3 bases at V and 3 bases at J, with 11 bases in the middle. Germline V gives CDR1 KGHSH, CDR2 LQKENI. Complete variable domain (other parts from reference TRBV18 and TRBJ1-4): NAGVMQNPRHLVRRRGQEARLRCSPMKGHSHVYWYRQLPEEGLKFMVYLQKENIIDESGMPKERFSAEFPKEGPSILRIQQVVRGDSAAYFCASSPALGSNEKLFFGSGTQLSVL.

The CDR3, as DNA: TGTGCCAGCATCCGCCACAGTACCTACGAGCAGTACTTC. Protein: CASIRHSTYEQYF. This chain links TRBV2 with TRBJ2-7, with D hard to call. The CDR3 consists of 13 residues. Trimming took off 7 bases at V and 2 bases at J, with 12 bases between the two ends. Germline V gene lookup returns CDR1 SNHLY and CDR2 FYNNEI.

This rearrangement joins TRBV9 to TRBJ2-2; TRBD1 might be the D (5 bases). Germline V gives CDR1 SGDLS, CDR2 YYNGEE. The V end lost 0 bases, the J end lost 4 bases, and 10 bases lay between the germline ends. The CDR3 totals 15 residues. Written as DNA, the CDR3 is TGTGCCAGCAGCGTAGCAGGGCCGCGCACCGGGGAGCTGTTTTTT. It is translated as CASSVAGPRTGELFF.

V and J are TRBV5-1 and TRBJ1-3; a weak D match, TRBD1 (6 bases). Germline CDR1 SGHRS, CDR2 YFSETQ. This CDR3 comprises 16 residues. The V end was cut by 6 bases, the J end by 0 bases, with 16 bases between. This CDR3 reads CASNTGSSFSGNTIYF. CDR3 DNA: TGCGCCAGCAACACAGGGTCGTCCTTCTCTGGAAACACCATATATTTT.

The chain has TRBV28 and TRBJ2-5, with D possibly being TRBD2 (5 bases). V was clipped by 3 bases and J by 4 bases, with 9 bases between them. Germline CDR1 and CDR2: MDHEN and SYDVKM. The CDR3 consists of 13 residues. The CDR3: CASSFPGTETQYF. In nucleotides, the CDR3 is TGTGCCAGCAGTTTCCCGGGAACAGAGACCCAGTACTTC. The full variable domain, its missing parts supplied by reference TRBV28 and TRBJ2-5, is DVKVTQSSRYLVKRTGEKVFLECVQDMDHENMFWYRQDPGLGLRLIYFSYDVKMKEKGDIPEGYSVSREKKERFSLILESASTNQTSMYLCASSFPGTETQYFGPGTRLLVL.

The chain is built from TRBV2 and TRBJ1-1, with D uncertain. The CDR3 has 15 amino acids. With 4 bases removed from V and 0 bases from J, the gap between germline ends came to 12 bases. Germline V CDR1 and CDR2: SNHLY, FYNNEI. In DNA, the CDR3 is TGTGCCAGCAGTGCACAGCTCACTTTGAACACTGAAGCTTTCTTT. The encoded protein is CASSAQLTLNTEAFF. The full variable domain, its missing parts supplied by reference TRBV2 and TRBJ1-1, is EPEVTQTPSHQVTQMGQEVILRCVPISNHLYFYWYRQILGQKVEFLVSFYNNEISEKSEIFDDQFSVERPDGSNFTLKIRSTKLEDSAMYFCASSAQLTLNTEAFFGQGTRLTVV.

The chain recombines TRBV5-1 with TRBJ1-5, with 10 bases fitting TRBD1. This CDR3 region has 16 residues. CDR1 and CDR2 (germline): SGHRS, YFSETQ. Trimming took 4 bases from V and 0 from J; bases not matched to a gene: 4. The CDR3 nucleotides are TGCGCCAGCAGCAAGGGACAGGGGCCTAGCAATCAGCCCCAGCATTTT. Residues: CASSKGQGPSNQPQHF.

This clone was counted a single time. This chain uses TRBV21-1 with TRBJ1-2; the D call in the table, TRBD1, was not verified against the DNA. TRBV21-1 is deemed a pseudogene. The CDR3 totals 14 residues. CDR3 sequence: CASRSRQGLYGYTF. The CDR3 DNA follows: TGTGCCAGCAGAAGCAGACAGGGCCTCTATGGCTACACCTTC.

The rearrangement links TRBV3-1 (or the pseudogene TRBV3-2) to TRBJ2-5; 7 nucleotides line up with TRBD2. The J segment lost 3 bases and the V segment lost 2 bases, leaving 9 bases of the junction unmatched. Germline loops: CDR1 LGHDT, CDR2 YNNKEL (reference sequence). The CDR3 sequence is 16 residues long. The CDR3 here is CASSQIGGGKKETQYF. The CDR3, as DNA: TGTGCCAGCAGCCAAATCGGCGGGGGAAAAAAAGAGACCCAGTACTTC.

The CDR3 sequence: CASNRDRGYNEQFF. The CDR3 DNA is TGTGCCAGCAACCGGGACAGGGGCTACAATGAGCAGTTCTTC. This rearrangement joins TRBV2 to TRBJ2-1, with 10 bases lining up with TRBD1. Trimming removed 7 bases from V and 3 bases from J; junction bases left unmatched: 3. The CDR3 has 14 amino acids. Germline CDR1 SNHLY, CDR2 FYNNEI.

The rearrangement joins TRBV6-6 to TRBJ2-5, with 7 bases lining up with TRBD2. The CDR3 totals 16 residues. V shed 2 bases, J shed 1 base, and the junction held 7 bases outside the gene matches. Germline V gives CDR1 MNHNY, CDR2 SVGAGI (reference sequence). The CDR3, as DNA: TGTGCCAGCAGTTACCCCTCCGGGGGGATCCAAGAGACCCAGTACTTC. It specifies CASSYPSGGIQETQYF.

CDR3 sequence: CASSQEWWGGHTGELFF. CDR3 DNA: TGTGCCAGCAGCCAAGAGTGGTGGGGGGGCCATACCGGGGAGCTGTTTTTT. The chain recombines TRBV4-2 with TRBJ2-2, with a possible D match to TRBD2 (7 bases). The length of the CDR3 is 17 residues. V was pared by 0 bases and J by 5 bases, with 16 bases between. From germline, CDR1 is LGHNA and CDR2 YNFKEQ.

The chain has TRBV5-5 and TRBJ2-7, with D perhaps matching TRBD2 (5 bases). V was pared by 0 bases and J by 4 bases, with 11 bases between. The CDR3 totals 14 residues. CDR1 is SGHKS, CDR2 YYEKEE, per germline (reference sequence). The CDR3 loop reads CASSLGGSGYEQYF. The CDR3 DNA follows: TGTGCCAGCAGCTTGGGAGGCAGCGGATACGAGCAGTACTTC.

This sequence joins TRBV10-1 and TRBJ2-1, with TRBD2 matching 11 bases. This CDR3 spans 15 amino acids. J was trimmed by 1 base and V by 6 bases; bases with no gene match: 2. Germline-derived CDR1 and CDR2 are WNHNN and SYGVQD (reference sequence). The CDR3 spells CASSGTSGSYNEQFF. Written as DNA, the CDR3 is TGCGCCAGCAGCGGGACTAGCGGTTCCTACAATGAGCAGTTCTTC.

The chain uses TRBV5-1 and TRBJ1-5; TRBD1 aligns across 9 bases. The CDR3 runs 13 residues. Germline CDR1 SGHRS, CDR2 YFSETQ. Trimming cost V 4 bases and J 7 bases; bases outside gene matches: 3. The CDR3 sequence: CASSGGQGQPQHF. The CDR3 DNA follows: TGCGCCAGCAGCGGGGGACAGGGACAGCCCCAGCATTTT.

The V call is TRBV6-5, the J call TRBJ2-5; 9 bases align to TRBD1. The V gene's germline CDR1 is MNHEY and CDR2 SVGAGI. The CDR3 extends over 15 amino acids. Losses at the gene ends were 4 bases for V and 5 bases for J; bases not matched to a gene: 8. In DNA, the CDR3 is TGTGCCAGCAGTTTCCGGACAGGGGCGGTTGAGACCCAGTACTTC. Its protein product is CASSFRTGAVETQYF.

The gene calls are TRBV18 and TRBJ2-7; weak D call: TRBD1 (6 bases). The CDR3 spans 14 residues. V lost 4 bases to trimming and J lost 5 bases, with 15 bases between them. Germline CDR1 is KGHSH and CDR2 is LQKENI. DNA of the CDR3: TGTGCCAGCTCACACACTAGGACAGACAACGAGCAGTACTTC. Residues: CASSHTRTDNEQYF.

The rearrangement joins TRBV29-1 to TRBJ1-4; 10 bases line up with TRBD1. Germline V lookup: CDR1 SQVTM, CDR2 ANQGSEA. The CDR3 spans 13 residues. V shed 4 bases, J shed 6 bases, and the junction held 2 bases outside the gene matches. The CDR3 coding sequence is TGCAGCGTTGCGGGGACAGGGGATGAAAAACTGTTTTTT. This codes for CSVAGTGDEKLFF.

The chain recombines TRBV28 with TRBJ1-5; 7 bases fit TRBD1. In germline, CDR1 is MDHEN, CDR2 SYDVKM. V shed 7 bases, J shed 5 bases, and the junction held 14 bases outside the gene matches. This CDR3 spans 16 amino acids. CDR3 region: CASTLPTGNFHQPQHF. The CDR3 region has the DNA TGTGCCAGCACCCTTCCGACAGGGAATTTCCATCAGCCCCAGCATTTT.

The rearrangement uses TRBV30 and TRBJ1-1, with no clear D. Germline CDR1 GTSNPN, CDR2 SVGIG (reference sequence). V was cut by 2 bases and J by 4 bases, with 11 bases left in between. The CDR3 contains 13 residues. The CDR3 sequence: CAWSQVAGTEAFF. The DNA for the CDR3 is TGTGCCTGGAGTCAAGTTGCGGGCACTGAAGCTTTCTTT. Filled out from reference TRBV30 and TRBJ1-1, the complete variable domain reads SQTIHQWPATLVQPVGSPLSLECTVEGTSNPNLYWYRQAAGRGLQLLFYSVGIGQISSEVPQNLSASRPQDRQFILSSKKLLLSDSGFYLCAWSQVAGTEAFFGQGTRLTVV.